The 20 T cell receptor beta chains below were found in one sample sequenced in a study of synovial regulatory T cells in juvenile arthritis. Repertoires were generated with immunoSEQ multiplex PCR, while TCRdb's copy carries only in-frame clones and drops some. This sample's table reports approximately 9,800 clones. Sequenced input: Treg cells from blood. The sample's subset: remaining (HLA-DR-negative) circulating blood Treg cells. These receptors were obtained from a donor younger than 30 with juvenile idiopathic arthritis.

The chain employs TRBV7-9 and TRBJ2-1; TCRdb indicates TRBD2, and absent DNA this call remains unverified. The germline V gene encodes CDR1 SEHNR and CDR2 FQNEAQ (reference sequence). The CDR3 has 14 amino acids. The coding DNA is unavailable. Here the CDR3 reads CASRRLRLNNEQFF.

The CDR3 protein is CASGLGQGMYNEQFF. This chain links TRBV12-5 with TRBJ2-1; TCRdb's D call, TRBD1, is unchecked because there is no DNA. The germline V gene has CDR1 LGHNT and CDR2 FRNRAP. The CDR3 length is 15 residues. No DNA has been recorded. Full variable domain (outside the CDR3, taken from reference TRBV12-5 and TRBJ2-1): DARVTQTPRHKVTEMGQEVTMRCQPILGHNTVFWYRQTMMQGLELLAYFRNRAPLDDSGMPKDRFSAEMPDATLATLKIQPSEPRDSAVYFCASGLGQGMYNEQFFGPGTRLTVL.

J is TRBJ1-1 and V is TRBV4-1. In germline, CDR1 is MGHRA, CDR2 YSYEKL. The CDR3 has 14 residues. No nucleotide data were recorded. The CDR3 loop reads CASSQVSGGTEAFF.

The genes are TRBV5-1 and TRBJ2-3; TCRdb outputs TRBD2, but without DNA this stays unchecked. Germline V gene lookup returns CDR1 SGHRS and CDR2 YFSETQ. This CDR3 has 16 amino acids. A DNA sequence was not provided. The CDR3 is CASSLVGSGETDTQYF.

The chain carries TRBV6-6 and TRBJ2-1; TCRdb lists TRBD2, though no DNA is available to test this call. Germline-derived CDR1 and CDR2 are MNHNY and SVGAGI (reference sequence). The CDR3 length is 13 residues. DNA was not recorded. The CDR3: CASEAGGNNEQFF.

The chain employs TRBV18 and TRBJ1-1. Germline-derived CDR1 and CDR2 are KGHSH and LQKENI. The CDR3 consists of 16 residues. Only the protein is on record. The CDR3 here is CASSPSSSPGITEAFF.

The gene calls are TRBV7-8 and TRBJ2-3; TCRdb returns TRBD2, unconfirmable since there is no DNA. The V gene's germline CDR1 is SGHVS and CDR2 FQNEAQ. This CDR3 region has 16 residues. No coding sequence is recorded. The CDR3 is CASSLAIAGVADTQYF.

This rearrangement joins TRBV18 to TRBJ2-1; TCRdb's D gene call, TRBD2, goes unchecked for lack of DNA. Germline lookup yields CDR1 KGHSH and CDR2 LQKENI. The CDR3 has 13 amino acids. There is no recorded DNA. The CDR3 region is CASSPISGGARFF.

The CDR3: CASSIGGETQYF. The chain combines TRBV19 with TRBJ2-5. The CDR3 loop spans 12 amino acids. The record lacks a DNA sequence. CDR1 is LNHDA, CDR2 SQIVND, per germline (reference sequence).

J is TRBJ1-1 and V is TRBV2. CDR3 size: 13 residues. No coding sequence is recorded. The germline gives CDR1 SNHLY, CDR2 FYNNEI. The chain's CDR3 is CASIYEVNTEAFF.

The CDR3 reads CASSSAGEKLFF. V gene TRBV5-1 combines with J gene TRBJ1-4. The CDR3 length is 12 residues. No DNA sequence was recorded. Germline lookup yields CDR1 SGHRS and CDR2 YFSETQ.

The rearrangement links TRBV10-1 to TRBJ1-2. Germline loops: CDR1 WNHNN, CDR2 SYGVQD (reference sequence). The CDR3 contains 15 residues. DNA is not on record. The CDR3 reads CASSDLERSNYGYTF.

The chain couples TRBV7-3 to TRBJ2-2; the TCRdb D gene call, TRBD2, has no DNA to confirm it. Germline CDR1 is SGHTA and CDR2 is FQGTGA. There are 18 residues in the CDR3. There is no recorded DNA. The CDR3 region is CASSPQGRGGANTGELFF.

The chain recombines TRBV7-9 with TRBJ2-7; TCRdb indicates TRBD2, and absent DNA this call remains unverified. CDR1 SEHNR and CDR2 FQNEAQ come from the germline V gene (reference sequence). There are 14 residues in the CDR3. No nucleotide data were recorded. CDR3 region: CASTGGVVVYEQYF.

This rearrangement joins TRBV7-9 to TRBJ2-1; TCRdb designates TRBD2, a call that cannot be tested without DNA. The CDR3 is made up of 19 amino acids. No DNA was logged. Germline values: CDR1 SEHNR, CDR2 FQNEAQ (reference sequence). The CDR3 reads CASSLALAGGDVEYNEQFF.

The V and J genes are TRBV18 and TRBJ1-2. This CDR3 has 15 residues. DNA is not on record. Per germline, CDR1 KGHSH and CDR2 LQKENI. CDR3: CASSPSAGETYGYTF. Full variable domain (missing parts from reference TRBV18 and TRBJ1-2): NAGVMQNPRHLVRRRGQEARLRCSPMKGHSHVYWYRQLPEEGLKFMVYLQKENIIDESGMPKERFSAEFPKEGPSILRIQQVVRGDSAAYFCASSPSAGETYGYTFGSGTRLTVV.

The rearrangement joins TRBV28 to TRBJ1-6. Germline V gives CDR1 MDHEN, CDR2 SYDVKM. The CDR3 consists of 14 residues. A DNA sequence was not provided. Here the CDR3 reads CASRATGGWAPLHF. The whole variable domain, filled in from reference TRBV28 and TRBJ1-6, reads DVKVTQSSRYLVKRTGEKVFLECVQDMDHENMFWYRQDPGLGLRLIYFSYDVKMKEKGDIPEGYSVSREKKERFSLILESASTNQTSMYLCASRATGGWAPLHFGNGTRLTVT.

The chain couples TRBV5-1 to TRBJ2-1; the TRBD2 assignment by TCRdb is unverifiable without DNA. The CDR3 spans 12 residues. DNA for this receptor is not on file. Germline V gene lookup returns CDR1 SGHRS and CDR2 YFSETQ. CDR3 sequence reads: CASRTSENEQFF. Combining the CDR3 with reference TRBV5-1 and TRBJ2-1 gives the whole variable domain KAGVTQTPRYLIKTRGQQVTLSCSPISGHRSVSWYQQTPGQGLQFLFEYFSETQRNKGNFPGRFSGRQFSNSRSEMNVSTLELGDSALYLCASRTSENEQFFGPGTRLTVL.

The genes are TRBV5-6 and TRBJ2-5; TCRdb outputs TRBD2, but without DNA this stays unchecked. CDR3 length equals 16 residues. DNA is not on record. Germline CDR1 SGHDT, CDR2 YYEEEE. CDR3 in amino acids: CASSPWEGRFRETQYF.

This chain connects TRBV19 to TRBJ2-7; lacking DNA, the TRBD2 call made by TCRdb goes unchecked. This CDR3 has 15 residues. Nucleotide data are not available. The germline CDR1 and CDR2 sequences are LNHDA and SQIVND (reference sequence). The CDR3 sequence is CASSITSGVNYEQYF.